The rows below give T cell receptor beta chains drawn from one sample of a study of CD8+ T cells in alopecia areata. Profiling relied on immunoSEQ multiplex PCR, and the TCRdb table lists in-frame clones only, not all of them. The profile shows almost 250,000 clones, 67% of them singletons. The starting material was CD4+ T cells sorted from blood, obtained at week 0. The receptors shown here come from a human donor with alopecia areata. The CDR3 runs from the conserved cysteine through the conserved F or W. A D gene is named only where the DNA matches it firmly. A row's size may be missing; if present it is once, few, many or a size class.

v_call: TRBV6-5; d_call: TRBD1; j_call: TRBJ2-1; clone_size: -; cdr3_nt: TGTGCCAGCAGTTACTCAGGGGGCTTGGAGCAGTTCTTC; cdr3_aa: CASSYSGGLEQFF
v_call: TRBV2; d_call: TRBD2; j_call: TRBJ2-5; clone_size: once; cdr3_nt: TGTGCCAGCAGTGAGTCTAGCGGGGGCCAAGAGACCCAGTACTTC; cdr3_aa: CASSESSGGQETQYF
v_call: TRBV5-1; d_call: -; j_call: TRBJ2-5; clone_size: -; cdr3_nt: TGCGCCAGCAGCCCAAACCTCGGGACGGGGGTATCGCAGTACTTC; cdr3_aa: CASSPNLGTGVSQYF
v_call: TRBV2; d_call: -; j_call: TRBJ1-4; clone_size: -; cdr3_nt: TGTGCCAGCAGTGAGTTAAGGGGCGTTGAAAAACTGTTTTTT; cdr3_aa: CASSELRGVEKLFF
v_call: TRBV29-1; d_call: TRBD1; j_call: TRBJ1-2; clone_size: -; cdr3_nt: TGCAGCGGGGAAACTGGACAGGGGAATGGCTACACCTTC; cdr3_aa: CSGETGQGNGYTF
v_call: TRBV6-5; d_call: -; j_call: TRBJ1-6; clone_size: -; cdr3_nt: TGTGCCAGCAGTTACTCCGGGGGCCTCGATAATTCACCCCTCCACTTT; cdr3_aa: CASSYSGGLDNSPLHF
v_call: TRBV30; d_call: -; j_call: TRBJ2-7; clone_size: -; cdr3_nt: TGTGCCTGGAGCGAGACGGGGTACGAGCAGTACTTC; cdr3_aa: CAWSETGYEQYF
v_call: TRBV29-1; d_call: TRBD2; j_call: TRBJ2-3; clone_size: -; cdr3_nt: TGCAGCGTTGGGACTAGCGGGGGAACGCAGTATTTT; cdr3_aa: CSVGTSGGTQYF
v_call: TRBV5-6; d_call: TRBD1; j_call: TRBJ1-1; clone_size: -; cdr3_nt: TGTGCCAGCAGCTTGGCGACAGGGGTCGGGAACACTGAAGCTTTCTTT; cdr3_aa: CASSLATGVGNTEAFF
v_call: TRBV23-1; d_call: -; j_call: TRBJ1-4; clone_size: -; cdr3_nt: TGCGCCAGCAGTCAAACTGGTGGAGGTGAAAAACTGTTTTTT; cdr3_aa: CASSQTGGGEKLFF
v_call: TRBV5-4; d_call: -; j_call: TRBJ1-2; clone_size: once; cdr3_nt: TGTGCCAGCAGCTTAGGCCAGCTAAAAGGCTACACCTTC; cdr3_aa: CASSLGQLKGYTF
v_call: TRBV29-1; d_call: TRBD1; j_call: TRBJ1-3; clone_size: -; cdr3_nt: TGCAGCGTTGCATTTCAGCAGGGGGTATCTGGAAACACCATATATTTT; cdr3_aa: CSVAFQQGVSGNTIYF
v_call: TRBV13; d_call: -; j_call: TRBJ2-3; clone_size: few; cdr3_nt: TGTGCCAGCAGCTTCCGGATGGGACGCCTGAGCACAGATACGCAGTATTTT; cdr3_aa: CASSFRMGRLSTDTQYF
v_call: TRBV30; d_call: TRBD2; j_call: TRBJ2-5; clone_size: few; cdr3_nt: TGTGCCTGGAGCGCCGGACTAGCCGGAGAGACCCAGTACTTC; cdr3_aa: CAWSAGLAGETQYF
v_call: TRBV4-2; d_call: TRBD1; j_call: TRBJ2-7; clone_size: -; cdr3_nt: TGTGCCAGCAGCCAACGGACAGGGGGCTACGAGCAGTACTTC; cdr3_aa: CASSQRTGGYEQYF
v_call: TRBV4-2; d_call: -; j_call: TRBJ1-1; clone_size: few; cdr3_nt: TGTGCCAGCAGCCAAGACATGGGGACTGAAGCTTTCTTT; cdr3_aa: CASSQDMGTEAFF